The clone carrying this T cell receptor beta chain was seen at least ten times. Its target is not known. Every individual TCR cDNA molecule carried its own unique molecular identifier, which allowed correction of PCR and sequencing errors. TCRdb re-derived calls from the 5' RACE reads in MiXCR, one entry per CDR3 protein. Altogether 20,000 to 25,000 distinct CDR3 sequences are present, around 4.5% being singletons, with the ten largest covering about 32%. CDR3 length: 16 amino acids. Germline-derived CDR1 and CDR2 are SEHNR and FQNEAQ (reference sequence). Losses at the gene ends were 4 bases for V and 3 bases for J; bases not matched to a gene: 7. The time point: sample taken at primary tumor resection. Whole RNA from tumor, nontumor lung or frozen PBMC was sequenced unsorted. The donors comprised about 74 untreated early-stage non-small cell lung cancer patients. The data belong to a study of spatial heterogeneity in lung cancer. Points from the study as a whole: Ubiquitous expanded tumor TCRs showed up in blood more at resection than follow-up.

The gene calls are TRBV7-9 and TRBJ2-5, with 11 bases that match TRBD2. Material: PBMCs, obtained at surgery. This receptor was taken from a male donor with early-stage non-small cell lung cancer. CDR3 residues: CASSSPTGLAEETQYF. DNA of the CDR3: TGTGCCAGCAGCTCCCCAACGGGACTAGCGGAAGAGACCCAGTACTTC.